This entry features one TCR beta chain sequence. The protocol was immunoSEQ multiplex PCR, while the TCRdb copy is restricted to in-frame clones and leaves out a portion. Of about 110,000 clones listed, 85% to 90% are singletons. The record originates from a study of control samples from healthy donors and cancer patients. Germline loops: CDR1 MDHEN, CDR2 SYDVKM. The ends were cut back, 1 base at V and 6 bases at J, with 6 bases in the middle. The CDR3 is 13 residues long. V usage is TRBV28 and J usage is TRBJ2-2; D is uncertain. Source material: PBMCs. The sequence was collected from an older woman with lung cancer. Written as DNA, the CDR3 is TGTGCCAGCAGTTTATCTACCCCCGGGGAGCTGTTTTTT. Residues: CASSLSTPGELFF.